This T cell receptor beta chain appears in the sequencing data of a study of shared clonotypes between healthy human individuals. Study summary: Donors, aged 18 to 49, were a couple of women and three men.

Sequenced by immunoSEQ multiplex PCR; TCRdb stores in-frame clones only, minus some. The profile shows 400,000 to 600,000 clones, approximately 94% of them singletons. Everyone who donated was a Caucasian adult who lived in Nashville, Tennessee. The split of CD4+ cells yielded CD45RA+ naive and CD45RA-negative memory subsets. Germline-derived CDR1 and CDR2 are SGDLS and YYNGEE. Trimming removed 0 bases at V and 8 bases at J, with 9 bases between. The CDR3 runs to 13 residues. The chain couples TRBV9 to TRBJ2-1; tentatively, D is TRBD2 (5 bases). The sequence was obtained from a woman in her 30s in good health. The sequenced sample was naive CD4+ T cells sorted from blood. Subset here: CD45RA+ positively selected. CDR3 DNA: TGTGCCAGCAGCGTAGGGGGAGTGTATGAGCAGTTCTTC. Amino acids: CASSVGGVYEQFF.